The text below deals with one T cell receptor (beta chain). This sample is part of a study of blood T cell repertoires in COVID-19. Germline V CDR1 and CDR2: SGHVS, FNYEAQ. This CDR3 has 16 residues. With V trimmed by 2 bases and J by 4 bases, 3 bases remained unmatched. Original analysis: Estimates of nucleated cell counts were drawn from the amplification of reference gene primers. Profiled with immunoSEQ multiplex PCR; TCRdb holds only in-frame clones, not every one. The V and J calls and clone size are taken from that table; D and trimming were inferred from the DNA. The sample holds some 190,000 clones, approximately 80% seen once.

The V call is TRBV7-6, the J call TRBJ2-3, with 13 nucleotides matching TRBD2. The sequence came from a woman aged 80 or over with COVID-19, enrolled during active disease. Specimen: peripheral blood. CDR3: CASSLTSGGVADTQYF. For the CDR3, the DNA is TGTGCCAGCAGCTTAACTAGCGGGGGGGTGGCAGATACGCAGTATTTT.